This T cell receptor beta chain was found in a study of shared clonotypes between healthy human individuals. Study-level background: Three CD4 naive, three CD4 memory, two CD8 naive and one CD8 memory plate were used per donor.

The input for sorted-subset replicate PCRs was around 210 ng DNA, tens of thousands of T cell genomes. Assay: immunoSEQ multiplex PCR; the TCRdb copy retains only in-frame clones and omits some. The table shows over a million clones, with roughly 97% occurring only once. V was clipped by 5 bases and J by 0 bases, with 12 bases between them. This CDR3 spans 14 amino acids. From germline, CDR1 is SGHRS and CDR2 YFSETQ. Splitting of CD4+ cells produced CD45RA+ naive and CD45RA-negative memory subsets. The rearrangement links TRBV5-1 to TRBJ2-7, with a tentative D call TRBD1 (6 bases). This sequence was found in a man aged 30 to 45 in good health. The sample consisted of naive CD4+ T cells sorted from blood. Subset described: CD45RA+ positively selected. Here the CDR3 DNA reads TGCGCCAGCAGTAATGACAGGTTCTCCTACGAGCAGTACTTC. Translating gives CASSNDRFSYEQYF.